A single sample gave rise to the 22 T cell receptor beta chains below, sequenced in a study of metastatic and nonmetastatic thyroid tumors. Ahead of thyroid surgery, no patient had received treatment of any kind. TCRdb re-called clones from the PCR reads using MiXCR. This sample has roughly 13,000 clones, with about 31% found just once. Sequencing was performed on tumor tissue. The origin of the receptors is a female donor with papillary thyroid cancer or a benign thyroid nodule (not recorded which). Some clones in this sample may be carry-over from other donors' samples.

Judged by abundance, this clone is medium-sized. This chain uses TRBV5-1 with TRBJ2-3; D perhaps matches TRBD2 (5 bases). The germline CDR1 and CDR2 sequences are SGHRS and YFSETQ. The CDR3 runs to 16 residues. Deletions cut 0 bases from V and 4 bases from J, with 15 bases between. CDR3 DNA sequence: TGCGCCAGCAGCTTGGAGCAGGCGACGCGGGCAGATACGCAGTATTTT. Its protein is CASSLEQATRADTQYF.

Relative to its sample, this clone is large. The rearrangement joins TRBV7-2 to TRBJ2-7; TRBD2 aligns across 10 bases. CDR3 size: 15 residues. Per the germline V gene, CDR1 is SGHTA and CDR2 is FQGNSA. Trimming at V came to 6 bases and at J to 7 bases, leaving 12 bases not matched to a gene. This CDR3 is CASSRSGGILGEQYF. The CDR3 DNA follows: TGTGCCAGCAGTCGTAGCGGGGGGATACTGGGAGAGCAGTACTTC.

The CDR3 DNA follows: TGCAGTGCTAGAATAGCGGGAGACCCTCTCCAAGAGACCCAGTACTTC. It translates to CSARIAGDPLQETQYF. The chain couples TRBV20-1 to TRBJ2-5; 9 nucleotides agree with TRBD2. V was pared by 2 bases and J by 1 base, with 8 bases of the junction left unmatched. This CDR3 contains 16 residues. Germline CDR1 and CDR2: DFQATT and SNEGSKA (reference sequence).

This clone has ten or more counts. The chain uses TRBV19 and TRBJ2-5, with TRBD2 matching 7 bases. This CDR3 is built from 16 residues. Germline CDR1 reads LNHDA; CDR2 reads SQIVND (reference sequence). Trimming removed 4 bases from V and 1 base from J; junction bases left unmatched: 9. The CDR3 region is CASSTLAAGSQETQYF. CDR3 nucleotide sequence: TGTGCCAGTAGTACTCTAGCGGCCGGGTCCCAAGAGACCCAGTACTTC.

By sample share, this clone is medium-sized. The CDR3 here is CATVGGSLYYGYTF. DNA of the CDR3: TGTGCAACGGTCGGGGGTAGCCTTTACTATGGCTACACCTTC. The chain combines TRBV28 with TRBJ1-2, with a weak D call TRBD1 (5 bases). Per germline, CDR1 MDHEN and CDR2 SYDVKM. The CDR3 loop spans 14 amino acids.

J is TRBJ2-4 and V is TRBV28; D is possibly TRBD1 (8 bases). The CDR3 is made up of 15 amino acids. The germline CDR1 and CDR2 sequences are MDHEN and SYDVKM. V was shortened by 5 bases and J by 4 bases, with 15 bases between the two germline ends. The CDR3 region is CASSKDREGKNIQYF. In DNA, the CDR3 is TGTGCCAGCAGTAAGGACAGGGAGGGGAAAAACATTCAGTACTTC.

This chain links TRBV11-2 with TRBJ2-7; D is unclear. The germline CDR1 and CDR2 sequences are SGHAT and FQNNGV. V gave up 0 bases and J gave up 6 bases, with 9 bases separating them. The CDR3 extends over 13 amino acids. CDR3 amino acids: CASSLEAGAEQYF. In DNA, the CDR3 is TGTGCCAGCAGCTTAGAAGCTGGTGCCGAGCAGTACTTC.

With respect to this clone: Being one base from a much bigger clone, this may be a read error. The V and J genes are TRBV19 and TRBJ2-4; 8 bases are a match to TRBD2. Germline V gene lookup returns CDR1 LNHDA and CDR2 SQIVND (reference sequence). The trim removed 7 bases at V and 7 bases at J, leaving 9 bases unmatched. This CDR3 is 14 amino acids long. CDR3 DNA sequence: TGTGCCAGTAATATGGGGCCGGGAGGGAACATTCAGTACTTC. This codes for CASNMGPGGNIQYF.

With regard to this clone: One junction end disagrees with the germline gene, perhaps due to a read error. The chain is built from TRBV5-8 and TRBJ2-1; D is possibly TRBD1 or TRBD2 (5 bases each). Germline V gene lookup returns CDR1 SGHTS and CDR2 YDEGEE. CDR3 size: 13 residues. CDR3 in amino acids: CASSHLWGMEQFF. The CDR3 nucleotides are TGCGCCAGCAGCCACCTGTGGGGGATGGAGCAGTTCTTC.

Turning to this clone: A read error may produce the germline difference seen at one junction end. The chain combines TRBV7-2 with TRBJ2-2; 12 positions agree with TRBD2. This CDR3 has 15 amino acids. CDR1 SGHTA and CDR2 FQGNSA come from the germline V gene. CDR3 DNA: TGTGCCAGCAGCTCTAGCGGGAGGGTTTCCGGTGAGCTGTTTTTT. This encodes CASSSSGRVSGELFF.

This clone was counted once. This chain uses TRBV7-3 with TRBJ2-3; 11 bases align to TRBD2. The junction had 6 bases not matched to a gene; V was cut back by 4 bases and J by 6 bases. This CDR3 spans 15 amino acids. Germline-derived CDR1 and CDR2 are SGHTA and FQGTGA. The CDR3 DNA is TGTGCCAGCAGCTCTCTAGCGGGAGGAGGTGATACGCAGTATTTT. It is translated as CASSSLAGGGDTQYF.

V and J are TRBV2 and TRBJ2-5; maybe TRBD1 (6 bases). Germline V lookup: CDR1 SNHLY, CDR2 FYNNEI. This CDR3 has 14 residues. V lost 4 bases and J lost 4, with 13 bases in between. The CDR3 nucleotides are TGTGCCAGCAGTGGAACAGGGTCGGGAGAGACCCAGTACTTC. Amino acids: CASSGTGSGETQYF.

This clone was detected ten times or more. This sequence joins TRBV24-1 and TRBJ2-1; D not resolved. V shed 2 bases and J shed 9 bases, with 4 bases lying between them. Germline V gives CDR1 KGHDR, CDR2 SFDVKD. The CDR3 is 11 residues long. Here the CDR3 DNA reads TGTGCCACCAGTGATTACGGTGAGCAGTTCTTC. This sequence encodes CATSDYGEQFF.

This clone appeared many times. This sequence may be a read error, since a much larger clone differs from it by one base. This CDR3 is missing its conserved last phenylalanine or tryptophan, likely due to a read error. J is TRBJ2-3 and V is TRBV6-2 or TRBV6-3; 7 nucleotides agree with TRBD2. V trimming: 2 bases; J trimming: 2 bases; junction bases outside the gene matches: 1. Germline V gives CDR1 MNHEY, CDR2 SVGEGT. The length of the CDR3 is 14 residues. CDR3 residues: CASSYGRATDTQYS. DNA for the CDR3: TGTGCCAGCAGTTACGGGAGGGCCACAGATACGCAGTATTCT.

This clone was counted many times. The chain is built from TRBV20-1 and TRBJ2-2; D gene uncertain. This CDR3 comprises 15 residues. Per the germline V gene, CDR1 is DFQATT and CDR2 is SNEGSKA (reference sequence). Trimming left V 2 bases short and J 4 bases short, with 14 bases between. For the CDR3, the DNA is TGCAGTGCTAGACGCTCCCGCGACCTCACCGGGGAGCTGTTTTTT. Encoded protein: CSARRSRDLTGELFF.

J is TRBJ1-1 and V is TRBV5-4; D not certain. The germline gives CDR1 SGHNT, CDR2 YYREEE (reference sequence). V gave up 1 base and J gave up 1 base, with 5 bases separating them. This CDR3 is built from 13 residues. CDR3 residues: CASSLIENTEAFF. The CDR3 coding sequence is TGTGCCAGCAGCTTGATAGAGAACACTGAAGCTTTCTTT.

This clone has a count of ten or more. The chain joins TRBV5-6 to TRBJ2-5; 7 positions agree with TRBD1. This CDR3 has 13 amino acids. CDR1 is SGHDT and CDR2 is YYEEEE in the germline V gene. The trim removed 4 bases at V and 3 bases at J, leaving 3 bases unmatched. CDR3 loop: CASSQDRKETQYF. CDR3 coding DNA: TGTGCCAGCAGCCAGGACAGGAAAGAGACCCAGTACTTC.

This clone was observed many times. The chain employs TRBV10-3 and TRBJ2-5; D is possibly TRBD1 (7 bases). With 0 bases removed from V and 2 bases from J, the gap between germline ends came to 13 bases. The CDR3 consists of 16 residues. Germline CDR1 is ENHRY and CDR2 is SYGVKD. The CDR3 bases are TGTGCCATCAGTGAGTCGTCAGGGGGGATTCAAGAGACCCAGTACTTC. Its protein is CAISESSGGIQETQYF.

This rearrangement joins TRBV6-4 to TRBJ2-1; 11 bases align to TRBD2. Germline CDR1 MRHNA, CDR2 SNTAGT. V shed 0 bases and J 6 bases; nucleotides not matched to a gene: 1. The CDR3 consists of 15 residues. The CDR3 DNA reads TGTGCCAGCAGTGACTCACTAGCGGGAGCCAATGAGCAGTTCTTC. Amino acid sequence: CASSDSLAGANEQFF.

The chain combines TRBV30 with TRBJ1-3; no clear D. The CDR3 sequence is 17 residues long. Deletions cut 2 bases from V and 0 bases from J, with 17 bases between. Looked up from germline, CDR1 is GTSNPN and CDR2 is SVGIG (reference sequence). The CDR3 reads CAWSHPPAAFSGNTIYF. For the CDR3, the DNA is TGTGCCTGGAGTCACCCACCGGCGGCTTTCTCTGGAAACACCATATATTTT.

This clone was detected only a few times. The gene calls are TRBV6-2 or TRBV6-3 and TRBJ1-6; the D is unclear. From germline, CDR1 is MNHEY and CDR2 SVGEGT. This CDR3 has 18 amino acids. Deletions cut 0 bases from V and 8 bases from J, with 20 bases between. CDR3 nucleotides: TGTGCCAGCAGTTACTCGATGCCCACCGCGGGTGGAGATTCACCCCTCCACTTT. Amino acid sequence: CASSYSMPTAGGDSPLHF.

This clone was counted only a few times. The chain's CDR3 is CASALSGGRQPQHF. CDR3 sequence (DNA): TGTGCCAGCGCGTTATCAGGGGGACGCCAGCCCCAGCATTTT. V and J are TRBV6-1 and TRBJ1-5; 7 nucleotides agree with TRBD1. Germline CDR1 reads MNHNS; CDR2 reads SASEGT. CDR3 length: 14 amino acids. With V trimmed by 8 bases and J by 7 bases, 11 bases remained unmatched.